This TCR beta chain was identified during a study of CD8+CD57+ T cells in acquired aplastic anemia (dated by TCRdb to 2017 to 2018). Background for the entire study: DNA extracted from sorted CD4+ and CD8+ cells had a mean of roughly 3 ug, with a range of roughly 0.18 to 27.4 ug. Healthy donor samples averaged approximately 9.8 million reads for CD4+ and under 14 million for CD8+ cells. The paper as a whole reports these results and caveats: Although 25 to 30 CD8+ CDR3 sequences were shared by patients and controls, these sequences appeared highly expressed in patients and within the immunodominant clones of patients. Between patients and healthy controls, no significant difference in CD8+ Simpson's diversity was found (P=0.060).

This clonotype was seen repeatedly, ten times or more. Its recognized antigen is unknown. Per-base quality was not reported, and no clone a single base away is much larger than it. The study deep-sequenced TCR repertoires of sorted CD4+ and CD8+ blood T cells from severe aplastic anemia patients and healthy subjects. Ficoll-Paque density gradient centrifugation was used to isolate peripheral blood mononuclear cells. CD4+ and CD8+ T cells were sorted by FACS or magnetic beads before DNA extraction. Reading from cysteine to phenylalanine, the CDR3 counts 11 amino acids. Just CDR3 DNA is preserved here, 33 bases in frame from base 1. The germline V gene specifies SQVTM as CDR1 and ANQGSEA as CDR2. The trim is 7 bases for V and 3 bases for J, with a gap of 7 bases between the germline ends. TCR beta VDJ combination and CDR3 sequence profiling used genomic DNA as the template. An Illumina HiSeq 2000 was the platform used for TCR repertoire sequencing. The original pipeline was this. Repertoires were assessed using TRBV/TRBJ rearrangement plots, CDR3 size and DJ length profiles, and Simpson's diversity index. Whichever DNA sequence was most abundant in the deep sequencing data was defined as the immunodominant clone. CDR3 amino acid sequences were checked for sharing between subjects and were compared against published repertoires and the VDJdb database. TCRdb reprocessing: public reads trimmed at Q25 with fastp, clones called with MiXCR, in-frame beta chains kept. Each entry merges the rows of one CDR3 protein and shows their most common DNA and genes. The authors' filters were not applied to this entry. The sample table holds tens of thousands of distinct CDR3 sequences, of which about 50% were seen once. The ten largest account for under 3% of the sample.

The sequence joins TRBV29-1 to TRBJ1-3; the D gene cannot be named for sure. This TCR was recovered from a human donor in good health, serving as a control. The source material was sorted CD4+, CD8+, or CD8+CD57+ T cells (not recorded which) from PBMCs. The nucleotides read TGCAGCGGGTACATTGGAAACACCATATATTTT. Its protein is CSGYIGNTIYF.